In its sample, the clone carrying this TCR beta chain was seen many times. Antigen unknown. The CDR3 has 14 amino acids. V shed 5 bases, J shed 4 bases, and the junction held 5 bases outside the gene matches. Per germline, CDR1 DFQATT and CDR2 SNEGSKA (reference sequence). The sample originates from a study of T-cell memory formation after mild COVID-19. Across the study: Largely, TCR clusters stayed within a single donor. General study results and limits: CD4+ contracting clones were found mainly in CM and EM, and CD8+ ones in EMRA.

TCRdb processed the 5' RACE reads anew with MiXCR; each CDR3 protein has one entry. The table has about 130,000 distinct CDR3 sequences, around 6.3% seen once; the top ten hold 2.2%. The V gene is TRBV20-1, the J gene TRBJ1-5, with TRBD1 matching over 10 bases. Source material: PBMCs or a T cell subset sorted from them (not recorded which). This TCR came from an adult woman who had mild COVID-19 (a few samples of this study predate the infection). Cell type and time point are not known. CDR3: CSALRDRGNQPQHF. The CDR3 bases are TGCAGTGCTTTGCGGGACAGGGGAAATCAGCCCCAGCATTTT.